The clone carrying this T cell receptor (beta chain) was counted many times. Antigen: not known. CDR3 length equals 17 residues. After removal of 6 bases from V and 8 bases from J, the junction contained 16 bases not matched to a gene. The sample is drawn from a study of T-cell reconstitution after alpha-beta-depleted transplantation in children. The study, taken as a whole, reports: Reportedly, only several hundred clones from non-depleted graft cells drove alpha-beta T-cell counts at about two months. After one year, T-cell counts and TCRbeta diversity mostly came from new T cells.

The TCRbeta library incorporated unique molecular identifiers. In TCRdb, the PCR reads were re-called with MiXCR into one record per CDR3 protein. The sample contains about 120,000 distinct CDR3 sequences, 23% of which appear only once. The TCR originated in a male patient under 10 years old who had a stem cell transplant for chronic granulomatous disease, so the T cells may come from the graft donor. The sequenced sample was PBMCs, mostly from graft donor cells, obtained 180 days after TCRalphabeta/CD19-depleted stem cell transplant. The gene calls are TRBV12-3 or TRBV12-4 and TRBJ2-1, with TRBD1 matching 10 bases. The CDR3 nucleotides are TGTGCCAGCAGCCTCCCTATCCCGGGACAGGGGTTCGATGAGCAGTTCTTC. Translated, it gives CASSLPIPGQGFDEQFF.